This TCR beta chain appears in the sequencing data of a study of cytomegalovirus exposure and HLA in healthy donors. As concerns this clone: Its antigen is unidentified.

Deletions cut 3 bases from V and 7 bases from J, with 12 bases between. There are 14 residues in the CDR3. Germline lookup yields CDR1 SGHTA and CDR2 FQGTGA. Vbeta (60) and Jbeta (13) primers were used in the PCR. Profiling relied on immunoSEQ multiplex PCR, and the TCRdb table lists in-frame clones only, not all of them. The profile shows some 180,000 clones, more than 60% of them singletons. Whole-study findings and limits: The study dropped some indistinguishable V segments, TRBV6-2 and TRBV6-3 among them. Listed as cytomegalovirus-associated were over 150 TCR beta chains. A later analysis linked a missense DCLRE1C variant to TCR beta V- and J-gene trimming.

The rearrangement uses TRBV7-3 and TRBJ2-2; TRBD2 might be the D (7 bases). This sequence was found in a man between 18 and 29 years old in good health and CMV-seronegative. The sequenced sample was PBMCs. CDR3 nucleotide sequence: TGTGCCAGCAGCTTGGGGGGGGCCGGCGGGGAGCTGTTTTTT. It encodes CASSLGGAGGELFF.